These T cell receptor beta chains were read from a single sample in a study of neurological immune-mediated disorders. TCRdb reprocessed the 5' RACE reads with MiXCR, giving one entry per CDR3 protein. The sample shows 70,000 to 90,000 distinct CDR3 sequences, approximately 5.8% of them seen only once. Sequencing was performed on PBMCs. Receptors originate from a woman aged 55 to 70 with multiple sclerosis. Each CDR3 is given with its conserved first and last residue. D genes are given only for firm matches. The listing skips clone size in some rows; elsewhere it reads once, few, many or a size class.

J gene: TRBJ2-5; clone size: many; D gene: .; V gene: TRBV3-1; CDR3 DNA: TGTGCCAGCAGCCAGGGGTCGCCTACTAGTCAAGAGACCCAGTACTTC; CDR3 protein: CASSQGSPTSQETQYF
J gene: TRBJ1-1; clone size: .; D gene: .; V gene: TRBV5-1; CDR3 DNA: TGCGCCAGCAGCTTGGCCGGGGGTTCGTACACTGAAGCTTTCTTT; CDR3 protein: CASSLAGGSYTEAFF
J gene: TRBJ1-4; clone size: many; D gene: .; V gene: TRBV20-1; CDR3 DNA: TGCAGTGCTATCACCGGACAATCTACTAATGAAAAACTGTTTTTT; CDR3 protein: CSAITGQSTNEKLFF
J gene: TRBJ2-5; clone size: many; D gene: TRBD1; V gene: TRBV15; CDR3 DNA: TGTGCCACCAGCGGAAGACAGGGCTTTCAAGAGACCCAGTACTTC; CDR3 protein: CATSGRQGFQETQYF
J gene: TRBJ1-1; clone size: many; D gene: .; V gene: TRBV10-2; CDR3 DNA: TGCGCCAGCAGCCCTCGGGGGGAGATTAACACTGAAGCTTTCTTT; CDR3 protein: CASSPRGEINTEAFF
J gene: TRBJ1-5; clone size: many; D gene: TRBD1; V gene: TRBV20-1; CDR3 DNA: TGCAGTGCTAGTTTGGGACAGGCCTCCAATCAGCCCCAGCATTTT; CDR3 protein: CSASLGQASNQPQHF
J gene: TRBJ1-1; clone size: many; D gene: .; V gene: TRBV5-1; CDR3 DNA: TGCGCCAGCAGCTGGCAAGGGGAGACCCATGAAGCTTTCTTT; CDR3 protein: CASSWQGETHEAFF
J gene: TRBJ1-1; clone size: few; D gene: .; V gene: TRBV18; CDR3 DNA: TGTGCCAGCTCACCCTCCCAGGCTGGCACTGAAGCTTTCTTT; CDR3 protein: CASSPSQAGTEAFF
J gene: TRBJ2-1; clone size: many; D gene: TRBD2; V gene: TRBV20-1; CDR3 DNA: TGCAGTGCTACTATTAGCGGGGGGAACGAGTTCTTC; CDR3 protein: CSATISGGNEFF
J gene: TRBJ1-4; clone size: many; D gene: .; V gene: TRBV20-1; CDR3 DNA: TGCAGTGCTAGAAAGGGACGGATTAATGAAAAACTGTTTTTT; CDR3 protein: CSARKGRINEKLFF